The rows below give T cell receptor beta chains drawn from one sample of a study of OX40 agonist ivuxolimab in advanced cancers. Clones were read by immunoSEQ multiplex PCR, and TCRdb kept only the in-frame ones, dropping some. The sample shows more than 70,000 clones, 93% of them seen only once. Sequencing was performed on CD4+ or CD8+ T cells sorted from blood, taken in a trial of the OX40 agonist ivuxolimab. The receptors were sampled from an adult with an advanced solid tumor such as melanoma, head and neck, liver or kidney cancer. Each CDR3 is given with its conserved first and last residue. The D gene is left open where the match is weak. Part of the rows lack a size; the others show once, few, many or a class for expanded clones.

D: -; size: -; V: TRBV6-1; J: TRBJ1-1; CDR3: CASSEGPAEAFF; DNA: TGTGCCAGCAGTGAAGGTCCGGCTGAAGCTTTCTTT
D: -; size: -; V: TRBV7-9; J: TRBJ2-7; CDR3: CASSGAAGASYEQYF; DNA: TGTGCCAGCAGTGGCGCGGCAGGAGCCTCCTACGAGCAGTACTTC
D: TRBD1; size: -; V: TRBV27; J: TRBJ1-5; CDR3: CASSFGTGVNQPQHF; DNA: TGTGCCAGCAGTTTCGGGACAGGTGTAAATCAGCCCCAGCATTTT
D: -; size: -; V: TRBV7-6; J: TRBJ1-3; CDR3: CASSGHDSGNTIYF; DNA: TGTGCCAGCAGCGGACACGACTCTGGAAACACCATATATTTT
D: TRBD2; size: -; V: TRBV7-9; J: TRBJ2-4; CDR3: CASSPTSGRAKNIQYF; DNA: TGTGCCAGCAGCCCTACTAGCGGGAGGGCCAAAAACATTCAGTACTTC
D: -; size: -; V: TRBV21-1; J: TRBJ1-6; CDR3: CASLESRRERSSPLHF; DNA: TGTGCCAGCTTAGAGTCCCGCCGGGAAAGGAGTTCACCCCTCCACTTT
D: -; size: -; V: TRBV21-1; J: TRBJ1-1; CDR3: CASSKEGQMDTEAFF; DNA: TGTGCCAGCAGCAAAGAGGGACAGATGGACACTGAAGCTTTCTTT
D: -; size: -; V: TRBV15; J: TRBJ2-7; CDR3: CATSRDRAGNEQYF; DNA: TGTGCCACCAGCAGAGATAGGGCAGGTAACGAGCAGTACTTC
D: -; size: -; V: TRBV7-2; J: TRBJ2-7; CDR3: CASSLSYEQYF; DNA: TGTGCCAGCAGCTTAAGCTACGAGCAGTACTTC
D: TRBD1; size: -; V: TRBV4-2; J: TRBJ1-4; CDR3: CASSQPLTGGLNEKLFF; DNA: TGTGCCAGCAGCCAACCTTTAACAGGGGGCCTCAATGAAAAACTGTTTTTT
D: -; size: -; V: TRBV27; J: TRBJ1-1; CDR3: CASSLGPGNTEAFF; DNA: TGTGCCAGCAGCTTAGGCCCCGGGAACACTGAAGCTTTCTTT
D: TRBD2; size: once; V: TRBV13; J: TRBJ2-3; CDR3: CASSLRAGLERDTQYF; DNA: TGTGCCAGCAGCTTAAGGGCGGGACTAGAGAGAGATACGCAGTATTTT
D: TRBD1; size: -; V: TRBV5-4; J: TRBJ2-7; CDR3: CASSDRGNRLAYSYEQYF; DNA: TGTGCCAGCAGTGACAGGGGGAATCGGCTAGCGTACTCCTACGAGCAGTACTTC
D: -; size: -; V: TRBV5-4; J: TRBJ1-1; CDR3: CASSSLDGIGMNTEAFF; DNA: TGTGCCAGCAGCTCTCTGGACGGAATCGGAATGAACACTGAAGCTTTCTTT
D: -; size: -; V: TRBV7-8; J: TRBJ1-5; CDR3: CASSPLSISNQPQHF; DNA: TGTGCCAGCAGCCCGCTGAGCATTAGCAATCAGCCCCAGCATTTT
D: TRBD2; size: -; V: TRBV19; J: TRBJ2-1; CDR3: CASGGDWTYNEQFF; DNA: TGTGCCAGTGGGGGGGACTGGACCTACAATGAGCAGTTCTTC
D: -; size: -; V: TRBV21-1; J: TRBJ2-2; CDR3: CASSFPLREGTGELFF; DNA: TGTGCCAGCAGCTTTCCCCTCAGGGAGGGTACCGGGGAGCTGTTTTTT
D: -; size: -; V: TRBV27; J: TRBJ2-3; CDR3: CASSAPGDTQYF; DNA: TGTGCCAGCAGTGCCCCCGGAGATACGCAGTATTTT
D: -; size: -; V: TRBV2; J: TRBJ1-2; CDR3: CASSEEDGYGYTF; DNA: TGTGCCAGCAGTGAAGAGGATGGGTATGGCTACACCTTC
D: -; size: -; V: TRBV19; J: TRBJ2-3; CDR3: CASSIGVGMELTDTQYF; DNA: TGTGCCAGTAGTATAGGGGTAGGCATGGAGCTCACAGATACGCAGTATTTT
D: TRBD1; size: -; V: TRBV4-1; J: TRBJ1-6; CDR3: CASSQIDYRGLGSPLHF; DNA: TGCGCCAGCAGCCAGATAGACTACAGGGGGCTTGGTTCACCCCTCCACTTT
D: -; size: -; V: TRBV25-1; J: TRBJ1-4; CDR3: CASSGGAIEKLFF; DNA: TGTGCCAGCAGTGGGGGAGCCATTGAAAAACTGTTTTTT
D: TRBD1; size: -; V: TRBV4-2; J: TRBJ2-7; CDR3: CASSRPGQGNDEQYF; DNA: TGTGCCAGCAGCCGTCCGGGACAGGGTAACGACGAGCAGTACTTC
D: -; size: -; V: TRBV14; J: TRBJ2-5; CDR3: CASSPSGPWETQYF; DNA: TGTGCCAGCAGCCCGAGCGGCCCATGGGAGACCCAGTACTTC
D: TRBD2; size: -; V: TRBV7-2; J: TRBJ2-7; CDR3: CASSQPGLNYEQYF; DNA: TGTGCCAGCAGCCAACCGGGACTAAACTACGAGCAGTACTTC
D: -; size: -; V: TRBV4-3; J: TRBJ2-1; CDR3: CASSQEGMVDEQFF; DNA: TGCGCCAGCAGCCAAGAGGGAATGGTTGATGAGCAGTTCTTC
D: TRBD2; size: -; V: TRBV5-1; J: TRBJ2-3; CDR3: CASSKSKTGGTDTQYF; DNA: TGCGCCAGCAGCAAAAGTAAAACGGGGGGTACAGATACGCAGTATTTT
D: TRBD1; size: once; V: TRBV28; J: TRBJ1-5; CDR3: CASSTAGGRSNQPQHF; DNA: TGTGCCAGCAGTACTGCAGGGGGACGGAGCAATCAGCCCCAGCATTTT
D: -; size: -; V: TRBV4-1; J: TRBJ2-3; CDR3: CASSQGGRGQDTQYF; DNA: TGCGCCAGCAGCCAAGGGGGGCGGGGCCAAGATACGCAGTATTTT
D: -; size: -; V: TRBV15; J: TRBJ2-1; CDR3: CATSRDRGLDNEQFF; DNA: TGTGCCACCAGCAGAGATAGAGGGCTGGACAATGAGCAGTTCTTC
D: -; size: -; V: TRBV4-1; J: TRBJ2-2; CDR3: CASSQGRGALPEELFF; DNA: TGCGCCAGCAGCCAAGGGCGTGGGGCCTTACCCGAGGAGCTGTTTTTT
D: -; size: -; V: TRBV2; J: TRBJ2-2; CDR3: CASSRGAGTYNTGELFF; DNA: TGTGCCAGCAGTCGAGGGGCAGGGACGTATAACACCGGGGAGCTGTTTTTT
D: -; size: -; V: TRBV5-6; J: TRBJ2-7; CDR3: CASRPGTFSYEQYF; DNA: TGTGCCAGCAGGCCGGGGACTTTTTCCTACGAGCAGTACTTC
D: -; size: -; V: TRBV4-1; J: TRBJ1-5; CDR3: CASTRPHSNQPQHF; DNA: TGCGCCAGCACCCGACCGCATAGCAATCAGCCCCAGCATTTT
D: -; size: -; V: TRBV7-9; J: TRBJ1-2; CDR3: CASSLRTEGVNYGYTF; DNA: TGTGCCAGCAGCTTAAGGACAGAAGGAGTTAACTATGGCTACACCTTC
D: TRBD2; size: -; V: TRBV4-1; J: TRBJ2-7; CDR3: CASSQGREGYEQYF; DNA: TGCGCCAGCAGCCAGGGCAGGGAGGGCTACGAGCAGTACTTC
D: -; size: -; V: TRBV5-1; J: TRBJ1-1; CDR3: CASSLGAVPEAFF; DNA: TGCGCCAGCAGCTTGGGAGCCGTCCCTGAAGCTTTCTTT
D: -; size: -; V: TRBV27; J: TRBJ1-1; CDR3: CASSLWGNTEAFF; DNA: TGTGCCAGCAGTCTCTGGGGGAACACTGAAGCTTTCTTT
D: TRBD2; size: once; V: TRBV4-1; J: TRBJ2-2; CDR3: CASSSQSAGVVIAGELFF; DNA: TGCGCCAGCAGCAGCCAGTCAGCGGGGGTGGTAATTGCCGGGGAGCTGTTTTTT
D: -; size: once; V: TRBV7-6; J: TRBJ1-6; CDR3: CASSLDTGTYNSPLHF; DNA: TGTGCCAGCAGCTTAGATACAGGCACCTATAATTCACCCCTCCACTTT
D: TRBD1; size: -; V: TRBV11-3; J: TRBJ2-3; CDR3: CASSSPGQRTTDTQYF; DNA: TGTGCCAGCAGCTCACCGGGACAGAGGACCACAGATACGCAGTATTTT